The TCR beta chain described here comes from a study of spatial heterogeneity in lung cancer. Trimming took off 0 bases at V and 11 bases at J, with 19 bases between the two ends. The CDR3 loop spans 15 amino acids. Comment on this clonotype: A library made for alpha chains picked up this beta chain off target, so its size means little.

A distinct unique molecular identifier was carried by each TCR cDNA molecule. TCRdb called the 5' RACE reads again in MiXCR, with one record for every CDR3 protein. Of more than 6,500 distinct CDR3 sequences in the sample, around 3.7% are singletons; the top ten hold 20% to 30%. As to time point: sample taken at primary tumor resection. Unsorted samples of tumor, nontumor lung or frozen PBMC had their whole RNA sequenced. Samples came from 60 to 75 TRACERx patients with untreated early-stage lung cancer. This clonotype originated in a female donor with early-stage non-small cell lung cancer. The material was normal lung tissue next to the tumor, obtained at surgery. This sequence joins TRBV12-3 or TRBV12-4 and TRBJ1-1; D is uncertain. The CDR3 here is CASSLALGRPVGAFF. Here the CDR3 DNA reads TGTGCCAGCAGTTTAGCGCTAGGCAGGCCTGTTGGCGCTTTCTTT.